Below, 23 T cell receptor beta chains from the same sample are listed, as sequenced in a study of early T cells in non-severe SARS-CoV-2 infection. TCRdb reprocessed the 5' RACE reads with MiXCR, giving one entry per CDR3 protein. Here the sample spans 38,000 or so distinct CDR3 sequences, 4.6% being singletons. The sequenced material came from whole blood. These receptors all come from an adult who was a healthcare worker with PCR-confirmed SARS-CoV-2 infection or an uninfected control (not recorded which).

This clonotype was seen many times. The rearrangement joins TRBV29-1 to TRBJ1-2; D is unresolved. Deletions cut 0 bases from V and 4 bases from J, with 6 bases between. The V gene's germline CDR1 is SQVTM and CDR2 ANQGSEA. CDR3 size: 12 residues. The CDR3 DNA sequence: TGCAGCGTTGAAGACGCGGGCTATGGCTACACCTTC. As protein: CSVEDAGYGYTF.

This clonotype was seen only a few times. V usage is TRBV5-1 and J usage is TRBJ1-5; weak D call: TRBD1 (5 bases). Per germline, CDR1 SGHRS and CDR2 YFSETQ. V lost 2 bases to trimming and J lost 7 bases, with 13 bases between them. The CDR3 is 14 residues long. The DNA for the CDR3 is TGCGCCAGCAGCTTAGGGGAATCCTCCCAGCCCCAGCATTTT. It yields the protein CASSLGESSQPQHF.

This CDR3 is CAIRPKTGVSDEQYF. In DNA, the CDR3 is TGTGCCATCAGGCCCAAGACAGGTGTCAGCGACGAGCAGTACTTC. This sequence joins TRBV10-3 and TRBJ2-7; possible D gene TRBD1, 6 bases. This CDR3 is built from 15 residues. V was cut by 6 bases and J by 5 bases, with 20 bases left in between. Germline V CDR1 and CDR2: ENHRY, SYGVKD.

This clonotype was counted many times. CDR3 DNA sequence: TGCAGTGCTAACACCGGACTAGCGGGGGATGAGGGTACGCAGTATTTT. It yields the protein CSANTGLAGDEGTQYF. The chain recombines TRBV20-1 with TRBJ2-3; TRBD2 aligns across 13 bases. The J segment lost 8 bases and the V segment lost 4 bases, leaving 12 bases of the junction unmatched. CDR3 size: 16 residues. CDR1 DFQATT and CDR2 SNEGSKA come from the germline V gene (reference sequence).

This clonotype was found many times. V gene TRBV6-4 combines with J gene TRBJ2-3, with TRBD1 matching over 8 bases. The CDR3 has 15 residues. Germline assignment: CDR1 MRHNA and CDR2 SNTAGT. Unmatched junction bases numbered 14, after V lost 9 bases and J lost 6 bases. CDR3 amino acids: CASSSGAGGADTQYF. In nucleotides, the CDR3 is TGTGCCAGTAGCTCTGGGGCAGGGGGCGCGGATACGCAGTATTTT.

This clonotype has ten or more counts. V is TRBV6-6 and J is TRBJ2-4; D remains ambiguous. The CDR3 spans 14 residues. The V gene lost 6 bases and the J gene lost 6 bases, with 15 bases spanning the gap. CDR1 and CDR2 from the germline V gene are MNHNY and SVGAGI (reference sequence). The CDR3 sequence is CASRLSGSRNIQYF. CDR3 in DNA: TGTGCCAGCAGACTCAGTGGGTCAAGAAACATTCAGTACTTC.

This clonotype appeared many times. This chain connects TRBV29-1 to TRBJ2-7; D remains ambiguous. The germline V gene has CDR1 SQVTM and CDR2 ANQGSEA. Deletions cut 0 bases from V and 9 bases from J, with 9 bases between. CDR3 length: 11 residues. The CDR3 DNA follows: TGCAGCGTTGAAGATCTGGCGGTGCAGTACTTC. This gives the protein CSVEDLAVQYF.

This clonotype was detected many times. At one of its ends the junction is not consistent with the germline gene, which may arise from a read error. The chain joins TRBV2 to TRBJ2-7, with no clear D. CDR1 is SNHLY and CDR2 is FYNNEI in the germline V gene. This CDR3 spans 12 amino acids. In DNA form, the CDR3 reads TGTGCCAGCAGGGAAGGCGACTACGAGCAGTACTTC. Translating gives CASREGDYEQYF.

This clonotype showed up many times. This chain connects TRBV10-3 to TRBJ2-3; 11 nucleotides line up with TRBD2. V shed 6 bases and J 2 bases; nucleotides not matched to a gene: 7. The CDR3 consists of 16 residues. Germline V CDR1 and CDR2: ENHRY, SYGVKD. CDR3 in amino acids: CAISGIAGGSTDTQYF. CDR3 nucleotide sequence: TGTGCCATCAGCGGAATAGCGGGGGGGTCCACAGATACGCAGTATTTT.

This clonotype has more than one count but fewer than ten. The CDR3 DNA sequence: TGTGCCAGCAGCTACAGGGACTCCCTTGAGGGCACAGATACGCAGTATTTT. Translating it yields CASSYRDSLEGTDTQYF. This chain joins TRBV7-8 and TRBJ2-3; D is perhaps TRBD1 or TRBD2 (6 bases each). Deletions cut 4 bases from V and 1 base from J, with 18 bases between. The CDR3 is made up of 17 amino acids. The V gene's germline CDR1 is SGHVS and CDR2 FQNEAQ.

There are many counts of this clonotype. No DNA is shown, since the ends of the CDR3 on it are uncertain; the CDR3 is the one TCRdb lists. The genes are TRBV12-2 and TRBJ1-4; the table gives TRBD1 as D, unverified against the DNA. TRBV12-2 is termed a pseudogene. The CDR3 sequence runs 17 residues, both termini included. CDR3 sequence reads: CASRWAGGNATNEKLFF.

This clonotype has ten or more counts. CDR3 nucleotides: TGTGCCAGCATCCCATCCGGGGGGGCTGAAGCTTTCTTT. Translated: CASIPSGGAEAFF. This rearrangement joins TRBV7-9 to TRBJ1-1, with a weak D call TRBD1 (5 bases). This CDR3 has 13 amino acids. The V end lost 7 bases, the J end lost 6 bases, and 15 bases lay between the germline ends. From germline, CDR1 is SEHNR and CDR2 FQNEAQ (reference sequence).

This clonotype was detected many times. The CDR3 region has the DNA TGTGCCAGCAGCCAGAAACAGGGATCAACTAATGAAAAACTGTTTTTT. The encoded protein is CASSQKQGSTNEKLFF. The chain has TRBV4-2 and TRBJ1-4; maybe TRBD1 (6 bases). Trimming stripped 3 bases from V and 0 bases from J, with 11 bases between. Germline V lookup: CDR1 LGHNA, CDR2 YNFKEQ. The CDR3 sequence is 16 residues long.

This clonotype was seen many times. The J gene is TRBJ1-2, the V gene TRBV29-1; D not certain. V dropped 5 bases and J dropped 0 bases, with 16 bases sitting between them. Looked up from germline, CDR1 is SQVTM and CDR2 is ANQGSEA. CDR3 length: 15 amino acids. CDR3 nucleotide sequence: TGCAGCGTTCGGAAAGGGCCGCTAGCTAACTATGGCTACACCTTC. It codes for CSVRKGPLANYGYTF.

The J gene is TRBJ1-3, the V gene TRBV11-2, with D perhaps matching TRBD1 (6 bases). Looked up from germline, CDR1 is SGHAT and CDR2 is FQNNGV. The CDR3 sequence is 16 residues long. Trimming took off 4 bases at V and 3 bases at J, with 16 bases between the two ends. The CDR3 DNA is TGTGCCAGCAGCTCTAAAGGGGGACGGAGTGGAAACACCATATATTTT. It codes for CASSSKGGRSGNTIYF.

This clonotype is categorized as medium-sized. The J gene is TRBJ2-1, the V gene TRBV7-9; TRBD1 might be the D (6 bases). Germline CDR1 SEHNR, CDR2 FQNEAQ (reference sequence). CDR3 length equals 14 residues. Deletions cut 5 bases from V and 2 bases from J, with 10 bases between. The CDR3 bases are TGTGCCAGCAGCGAACAGGGCCCCTACAATGAGCAGTTCTTC. Residues: CASSEQGPYNEQFF.

This clonotype was found many times. The chain links TRBV19 to TRBJ1-2, with D uncertain. The germline V gene has CDR1 LNHDA and CDR2 SQIVND (reference sequence). V was shortened by 0 bases and J by 4 bases, with 18 bases between the two germline ends. This CDR3 is built from 17 residues. The CDR3 loop is CASSIEEMRARSYGYTF. The DNA for the CDR3 is TGTGCCAGTAGTATAGAGGAAATGAGGGCCCGGAGCTATGGCTACACCTTC.

In this sample, this clonotype turned up many times. The chain combines TRBV10-3 with TRBJ1-1, with a possible D match to TRBD1 (5 bases). Trimming pared 6 bases from V and 4 bases from J, leaving 9 bases between. This CDR3 has 12 amino acids. CDR1 is ENHRY, CDR2 SYGVKD, per germline. CDR3 sequence (DNA): TGTGCCATCAGCTCGGGGGGCACTGAAGCTTTCTTT. This codes for CAISSGGTEAFF.

This clonotype occurred many times. CDR3 sequence: CSASGTLGNEQFF. Here the CDR3 DNA reads TGCAGTGCTTCCGGGACCTTAGGCAATGAGCAGTTCTTC. The V and J genes are TRBV20-1 and TRBJ2-1, with D perhaps matching TRBD1 or TRBD2 (5 bases each). CDR1 and CDR2 (germline): DFQATT, SNEGSKA (reference sequence). Deletions cut 5 bases from V and 6 bases from J, with 14 bases between. The CDR3 totals 13 residues.

This clonotype showed up many times. The chain has TRBV10-2 and TRBJ2-7; D could derive from TRBD1 or TRBD2 (6 bases each). Trimming pared 3 bases from V and 0 bases from J, leaving 15 bases between. Germline loops: CDR1 WSHSY, CDR2 SAAADI. The CDR3 has 16 amino acids. CDR3 region: CASSDGRTALSYEQYF. In nucleotides, the CDR3 is TGCGCCAGCAGTGATGGGAGGACAGCACTCTCCTACGAGCAGTACTTC.

This clonotype was detected ten times or more. The V gene is TRBV9, the J gene TRBJ2-3, with no clear D. V was shortened by 2 bases and J by 5 bases, with 3 bases between the two germline ends. The germline CDR1 and CDR2 sequences are SGDLS and YYNGEE. The CDR3 has 11 amino acids. The CDR3 DNA reads TGTGCCAGCAGCGTTGGAGATACGCAGTATTTT. Encoded protein: CASSVGDTQYF.

There are many counts of this clonotype. The chain has TRBV19 and TRBJ1-6, with a possible D match to TRBD1 (5 bases). This CDR3 region has 15 residues. Per germline, CDR1 LNHDA and CDR2 SQIVND (reference sequence). V lost 5 bases to trimming and J lost 6 bases, with 14 bases between them. The CDR3: CASSFETGINSPLHF. The CDR3 DNA follows: TGTGCCAGTAGTTTCGAAACAGGAATTAATTCACCCCTCCACTTT.

This clonotype ranks as medium-sized (0.01 to 0.1%). This sequence joins TRBV19 and TRBJ2-2; perhaps TRBD2 as D (6 bases). V was pared by 4 bases and J by 9 bases, with 12 bases between. CDR3 length: 13 residues. The germline V gene encodes CDR1 LNHDA and CDR2 SQIVND (reference sequence). CDR3 coding DNA: TGTGCCAGTAGTACCACCTGGGACTGGGAGCTGTTTTTT. Protein sequence: CASSTTWDWELFF.